The subject of this entry is one T cell receptor (beta chain). Its antigen is still unknown. This record comes from a study of CXCR3-negative and CXCR3-positive naive CD8 T cells (dated by TCRdb to between 2018 and 2021). Some background on the complete study: In total, 130 million to 150 million TRB reads were obtained, or roughly 1.5 +/- 0.3 million reads per library. Data from 11 donors, pooled across two independent experiments, went into the diversity and physicochemical repertoire analyses. For the TRBV-TRBJ cluster analysis, the naive subsets came from 5 donors, while the memory cells came from 3 donors. Study-wide conclusions, independent of this receptor: Because surface CD5, which is linked to self-reactivity in mice, was comparable between the naive subsets, TCR interaction strength was also inferred from the physicochemical properties of TRB CDR3s. CXCR3 expression partially decreased after cryopreservation, so most assays used freshly isolated PBMCs. Comparably high repertoire diversity was found in both naive subsets, whereas much lower repertoire diversity was found in memory CD8+ T cells. TRB CDR3s from CXCR3-positive naive cells showed higher hydrophobicity (lower Kidera factor 4), lower energy, and higher strength and volume indices than CXCR3-negative naive cells. TRBV-TRBJ usage was similar between naive CXCR3-negative and CXCR3-positive cells from the same donor, while memory cells showed distinct patterns.

Measured from the cysteine to the phenylalanine, the CDR3 is 15 residues long. There is no recorded DNA. Looking up the germline V gene yields CDR1 MDHEN and CDR2 SYDVKM. Each CD8+ T cell subset was flow-sorted in triplicate, and 250,000 to 350,000 cells per subset were placed directly into RLT lysis buffer. To keep memory contaminants out, a stringent definition of naive CD8+ T cells was applied: CD45RO-CCR7+CD27+CD95-. Standard density gradient centrifugation was used to isolate peripheral blood mononuclear cells from buffy coats. Naive CXCR3-negative and CXCR3-positive CD8+ T cells were flow-sorted using a FACSAria III. Total RNA was extracted from sorted cells using an RNeasy Mini Kit. The reads were generated on a NextSeq 550. The Human TCR Profiling Kit (MiLaboratory) was used to prepare UMI-labeled 5' RACE TRB cDNA libraries. The full amount of extracted RNA was used for cDNA synthesis, and the full amount of resulting cDNA was used for PCR amplification. Libraries were prepared in parallel with an identical number of PCR cycles. On the authors' methods: MIGEC and MiXCR extracted about 53,000 +/- 10,000 unique UMI-labeled TRB cDNA molecules per library, requiring at least two reads per UMI. Each library averaged roughly 36,000 +/- 9,600 functional in-frame TRB CDR3 nucleotide clonotypes without stop codons. Diversity metrics, including normalized Shannon-Wiener and Chao1, were computed in VDJtools after downsampling to 5000 UMI-labeled TRB molecules per sample. VDJtools was used to calculate clonotype-size-weighted physicochemical properties of the central five CDR3 residues, namely interaction energy, strength, volume and Kidera factor 4. Following TCRdb reprocessing, every CDR3 protein sequence forms one entry, and DNA is not provided. The V and J calls follow TCRdb's processing rather than the paper's. The sample's table lists a count of around 6,700 distinct CDR3 sequences. 1.4% to 1.5% of the sample rests with the top ten.

In this chain, TRBV28 is recombined with TRBJ2-7; checking the TCRdb D call of TRBD1 is not possible without DNA. The receptor comes from a human donor in good health. Some clones in this sample may be carry-over from other donors' samples. Sequencing was done on a sample of naive CXCR3- CD8+ T cells from blood. The cell subset or site label for this specimen denotes: CD45RO-CCR7+CD27+CD95- naive CD8+ T cells lacking CXCR3 (TNR3-). The CDR3 is CASSFGTDLSYEQYF.